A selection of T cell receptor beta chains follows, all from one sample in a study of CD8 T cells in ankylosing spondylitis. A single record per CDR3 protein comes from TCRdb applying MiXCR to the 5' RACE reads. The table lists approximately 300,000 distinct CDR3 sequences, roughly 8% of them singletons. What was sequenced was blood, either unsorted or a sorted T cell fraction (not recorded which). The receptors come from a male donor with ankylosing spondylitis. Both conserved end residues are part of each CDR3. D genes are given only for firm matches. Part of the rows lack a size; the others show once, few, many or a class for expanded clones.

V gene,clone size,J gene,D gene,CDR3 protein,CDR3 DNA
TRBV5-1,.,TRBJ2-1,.,CASSLEGRLYNEQFF,TGCGCCAGCAGCTTGGAGGGACGGCTCTACAATGAGCAGTTCTTC
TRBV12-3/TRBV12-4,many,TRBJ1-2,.,CASSPTGNYGYTF,TGTGCCAGCAGTCCAACAGGGAACTATGGCTACACCTTC
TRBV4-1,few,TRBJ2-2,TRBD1,CASSWDRETTGELFF,TGCGCCAGCAGCTGGGACAGGGAGACCACCGGGGAGCTGTTTTTT
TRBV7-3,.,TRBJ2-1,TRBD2,CASSSLAGASYNEQFF,TGTGCCAGCAGCTCCTTAGCGGGAGCCTCCTACAATGAGCAGTTCTTC
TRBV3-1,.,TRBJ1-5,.,CASSRGNSNQPQHF,TGTGCCAGCAGCCGCGGCAATAGCAATCAGCCCCAGCATTTT
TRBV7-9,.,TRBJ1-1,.,CASSPTPMIKGGEAFF,TGTGCCAGCAGCCCGACCCCCATGATAAAGGGAGGTGAAGCTTTCTTT
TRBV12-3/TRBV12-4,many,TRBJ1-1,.,CASSPLGGTEAFF,TGTGCCAGCAGCCCTCTCGGGGGTACTGAAGCTTTCTTT
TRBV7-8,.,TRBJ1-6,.,CASTVDGRNSPLHF,TGTGCCAGCACCGTGGACGGCAGGAATTCACCCCTCCACTTT
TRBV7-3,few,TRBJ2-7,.,CASSPQGRGREQYF,TGTGCCAGCAGCCCCCAAGGTCGGGGGCGCGAGCAGTACTTC
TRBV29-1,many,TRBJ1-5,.,CSAQGLGQPQHF,TGCAGCGCCCAGGGATTAGGGCAGCCCCAGCATTTT
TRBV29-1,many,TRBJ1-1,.,CSVIRNTEAFF,TGCAGCGTTATCAGGAACACTGAAGCTTTCTTT
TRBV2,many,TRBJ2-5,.,CASKTDQETQYF,TGTGCCAGCAAGACAGATCAAGAGACCCAGTACTTC
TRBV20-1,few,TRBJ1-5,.,CSAPGQNQPQHF,TGCAGTGCCCCTGGACAGAATCAGCCCCAGCATTTT